A single sample is the source of the 32 T cell receptor beta chains below, sequenced in a study of blood T cells in healthy people across ages. A second PCR, run for about 7 to 11 cycles, used a sample-barcoded 5' primer plus a J-beta primer mix. TCRdb independently ran MiXCR on the 5' RACE reads; one entry per CDR3 protein. The sample lists 800,000 to 900,000 distinct CDR3 sequences, around 62% occurring once. Sequenced sample: blood. These receptors all come from a man between 25 and 39 years old in good health.

The gene calls are TRBV7-2 and TRBJ2-3; D not certain. Germline V gene lookup returns CDR1 SGHTA and CDR2 FQGNSA. The CDR3 is made up of 12 amino acids. V shed 3 bases and J shed 6 bases, with 7 bases lying between them. CDR3 loop: CASSLSMDTQYF. The CDR3 DNA is TGTGCCAGCAGCTTGTCGATGGATACGCAGTATTTT.

The chain carries TRBV12-5 and TRBJ2-3; a possible D gene is TRBD2 (6 bases). V was pared by 8 bases and J by 4 bases, with 10 bases between. There are 12 residues in the CDR3. Germline V gene lookup returns CDR1 LGHNT and CDR2 FRNRAP. The CDR3 bases are TGTGCTAGTCGCGGGGACGCAGATACGCAGTATTTT. Translation: CASRGDADTQYF.

This clonotype occurred a few times. This rearrangement joins TRBV29-1 to TRBJ1-6, with D possibly matching TRBD1 (6 bases). Trimming removed 6 bases from V and 9 bases from J, with 15 bases in between. Germline V gene sequence: CDR1 SQVTM, CDR2 ANQGSEA. The CDR3 has 13 amino acids. The CDR3 protein is CSVLEGDGSPLHF. The CDR3 bases are TGCAGCGTACTCGAGGGGGACGGTTCACCCCTCCACTTT.

The chain is built from TRBV3-1 and TRBJ1-1; a possible D gene is TRBD1 (5 bases). Trimming shortened V by 2 bases and J by 4 bases, and 11 bases separated the two germline ends. The V gene's germline CDR1 is LGHDT and CDR2 YNNKEL (reference sequence). The CDR3 sequence is 14 residues long. The CDR3 nucleotides read TGTGCCAGCAGCCAACAGTCAGGGACCACTGAAGCTTTCTTT. Amino acids: CASSQQSGTTEAFF.

The chain uses TRBV6-2 or TRBV6-3 and TRBJ2-1, with D possibly TRBD2 on 6 matching bases. Germline assignment: CDR1 MNHEY and CDR2 SVGEGT. The CDR3 covers 15 residues. Trimming removed 4 bases from V and 0 bases from J, with 10 bases in between. The chain's CDR3 is CASSFAGYSYNEQFF. The DNA of the CDR3 is TGTGCCAGCAGTTTTGCGGGATACTCCTACAATGAGCAGTTCTTC.

The chain carries TRBV11-2 and TRBJ2-1, with D unclear. CDR3 length: 15 amino acids. Germline lookup yields CDR1 SGHAT and CDR2 FQNNGV. V gave up 0 bases and J gave up 4 bases, with 10 bases separating them. The CDR3 loop reads CASSLERSLYNEQFF. The CDR3 region has the DNA TGTGCCAGCAGCTTAGAAAGGAGCCTTTACAATGAGCAGTTCTTC.

The V gene is TRBV20-1, the J gene TRBJ2-3; 7 nucleotides match TRBD1. Germline loops: CDR1 DFQATT, CDR2 SNEGSKA (reference sequence). The CDR3 length is 13 residues. The V and J ends lost 4 bases and 4 bases, in that order; junction bases with no gene match: 5. CDR3 in amino acids: CSAKRQGPDTQYF. CDR3 nucleotide sequence: TGCAGTGCTAAGCGACAGGGTCCAGATACGCAGTATTTT.

This chain connects TRBV20-1 to TRBJ2-1; 7 nucleotides agree with TRBD1. Trimming cost V 3 bases and J 8 bases; bases outside gene matches: 13. The CDR3 extends over 15 amino acids. From germline, CDR1 is DFQATT and CDR2 SNEGSKA (reference sequence). CDR3 sequence: CSAREDRTGIDEQFF. CDR3 nucleotides: TGCAGTGCTAGGGAGGACAGGACAGGCATTGATGAGCAGTTCTTC.

With regard to this clonotype: One end of the junction is discordant with germline, which a read error may explain. The rearrangement links TRBV27 to TRBJ1-4, with 11 positions matching TRBD1. CDR3 length equals 17 residues. Germline V gene lookup returns CDR1 MNHEY and CDR2 SMNVEV (reference sequence). CDR3 in amino acids: CARSTRDRGFTNEKLFF. The DNA of the CDR3 is TGTGCCCGCAGTACCCGGGACAGGGGGTTCACTAATGAAAAACTGTTTTTT.

The table lists this clonotype with a few counts. This chain uses TRBV27 with TRBJ2-7; 10 nucleotides agree with TRBD1. CDR1 MNHEY and CDR2 SMNVEV come from the germline V gene (reference sequence). This CDR3 spans 14 amino acids. V lost 5 bases and J lost 6; bases outside the gene matches: 7. CDR3: CASSPGTGVLEQYF. The DNA of the CDR3 is TGTGCCAGCAGTCCCGGGACAGGGGTTCTCGAGCAGTACTTC.

The chain is built from TRBV28 and TRBJ1-5, with D uncertain. The V gene lost 4 bases and the J gene lost 3 bases, with 4 bases spanning the gap. The CDR3 length is 12 residues. The V gene's germline CDR1 is MDHEN and CDR2 SYDVKM. CDR3 sequence reads: CASSSNNQPQHF. In DNA form, the CDR3 reads TGTGCCAGCAGTTCGAACAATCAGCCCCAGCATTTT. Using reference TRBV28 and TRBJ1-5 for the parts outside the CDR3, the full variable domain is DVKVTQSSRYLVKRTGEKVFLECVQDMDHENMFWYRQDPGLGLRLIYFSYDVKMKEKGDIPEGYSVSREKKERFSLILESASTNQTSMYLCASSSNNQPQHFGDGTRLSIL.

A single count supports this clonotype. The rearrangement joins TRBV10-3 to TRBJ2-5; no reliable D call. The germline CDR1 and CDR2 sequences are ENHRY and SYGVKD. The CDR3 consists of 14 residues. V lost 0 bases, J lost 2 bases, and 7 bases lay in between. The CDR3 DNA sequence: TGTGCCATCAGTGAGTCCTGGGGACAAGAGACCCAGTACTTC. Its translation: CAISESWGQETQYF.

The chain employs TRBV29-1 and TRBJ1-4; D may be TRBD1 (5 bases). V lost 6 bases to trimming and J lost 8 bases, with 19 bases between them. Germline-derived CDR1 and CDR2 are SQVTM and ANQGSEA. The length of the CDR3 is 14 residues. CDR3 coding DNA: TGCAGCGTATTGGGACGGCAGGAGGGGGAAAAACTGTTTTTT. Residues: CSVLGRQEGEKLFF.

This chain connects TRBV20-1 to TRBJ2-7; D is perhaps TRBD2 (5 bases). The J call is uncertain, as TRBJ2-1 better fits the DNA end. Germline CDR1 and CDR2: DFQATT and SNEGSKA (reference sequence). This CDR3 is 12 amino acids long. CDR3 residues: CSARVARNEQFF. The DNA of the CDR3 is TGCAGTGCTAGAGTAGCGAGAAATGAGCAGTTCTTC.

This clonotype was counted a single time. The V gene is TRBV20-1, the J gene TRBJ2-1; 7 positions agree with TRBD1. This CDR3 is built from 13 residues. With 5 bases clipped from V and 7 bases from J, the junction kept 8 bases outside the gene matches. Germline-derived CDR1 and CDR2 are DFQATT and SNEGSKA (reference sequence). The CDR3 protein is CSAVEDRSNEQFF. Written as DNA, the CDR3 is TGCAGTGCTGTCGAGGACAGGTCGAATGAGCAGTTCTTC.

The CDR3 protein is CSVEMEGRGTGELFF. The CDR3 DNA is TGCAGCGTTGAAATGGAAGGGCGAGGGACCGGGGAGCTGTTTTTT. V is TRBV29-1 and J is TRBJ2-2, with D possibly matching TRBD2 (5 bases). V was shortened by 2 bases and J by 5 bases, with 15 bases between the two germline ends. Germline assignment: CDR1 SQVTM and CDR2 ANQGSEA. The CDR3 extends over 15 amino acids.

V usage is TRBV6-2 or TRBV6-3 and J usage is TRBJ2-1, with D perhaps TRBD1 (5 bases). The germline gives CDR1 MNHEY, CDR2 SVGEGT. Trimming took 6 bases from V and 8 from J, leaving 20 bases between them. The length of the CDR3 is 15 residues. This CDR3 reads CASRHYPTEEYEQFF. The DNA of the CDR3 is TGTGCCAGCAGGCATTACCCGACAGAGGAGTATGAGCAGTTCTTC.

This clonotype was seen once. This chain joins TRBV18 and TRBJ1-1, with D unresolved. V lost 3 bases, J lost 1 base, and 12 bases lay in between. Germline V gene data show CDR1 as KGHSH and CDR2 as LQKENI. This CDR3 comprises 15 residues. The CDR3 spells CASSPMRNRNTEAFF. The CDR3 DNA reads TGTGCCAGCTCACCCATGAGGAATCGGAACACTGAAGCTTTCTTT.

The rearrangement links TRBV20-1 to TRBJ2-1; D may be TRBD1 (5 bases). Trimming cost V 3 bases and J 10 bases, with 16 bases left between them. Germline V gives CDR1 DFQATT, CDR2 SNEGSKA (reference sequence). The length of the CDR3 is 13 residues. CDR3 sequence reads: CSASQGALGEQFF. CDR3 sequence (DNA): TGCAGTGCTAGTCAGGGTGCCCTAGGGGAGCAGTTCTTC.

This chain links TRBV5-1 with TRBJ2-1, with 10 bases lining up with TRBD1. CDR1 is SGHRS, CDR2 YFSETQ, per germline. V trimming: 4 bases; J trimming: 6 bases; junction bases outside the gene matches: 7. The CDR3 is 15 residues long. The CDR3 DNA is TGCGCCAGCAGCCGACAGGGGGCGCAACTCAATGAGCAGTTCTTC. Amino acid sequence: CASSRQGAQLNEQFF. Full variable domain (missing parts from reference TRBV5-1 and TRBJ2-1): KAGVTQTPRYLIKTRGQQVTLSCSPISGHRSVSWYQQTPGQGLQFLFEYFSETQRNKGNFPGRFSGRQFSNSRSEMNVSTLELGDSALYLCASSRQGAQLNEQFFGPGTRLTVL.

J is TRBJ2-7 and V is TRBV6-5; 7 bases align to TRBD1. After removal of 2 bases from V and 2 bases from J, the junction contained 12 bases not matched to a gene. The CDR3 length is 17 residues. The germline V gene encodes CDR1 MNHEY and CDR2 SVGAGI. The DNA of the CDR3 is TGTGCCAGCAGTTACCTCAGTCGACAGGGTAACCCCTACGAGCAGTACTTC. Protein product: CASSYLSRQGNPYEQYF.

This clonotype was seen a few times. V and J are TRBV6-5 and TRBJ2-7, with 7 positions matching TRBD1. The germline V gene has CDR1 MNHEY and CDR2 SVGAGI. The CDR3 has 15 amino acids. V dropped 4 bases and J dropped 3; count of bases not matched to a gene: 9. The DNA for the CDR3 is TGTGCCAGCAGTTTCGAATCGACAGGGCGCTACGAGCAGTACTTC. It yields the protein CASSFESTGRYEQYF.

V and J are TRBV2 and TRBJ2-3; 8 positions agree with TRBD2. This CDR3 is built from 15 residues. Per the germline V gene, CDR1 is SNHLY and CDR2 is FYNNEI. V dropped 5 bases and J dropped 0; count of bases not matched to a gene: 4. CDR3 sequence reads: CASSRLAQSTDTQYF. As DNA, the CDR3 is TGTGCCAGCAGTAGACTAGCGCAGAGCACAGATACGCAGTATTTT.

This clonotype has ten or more counts. This rearrangement joins TRBV7-3 to TRBJ2-3; D is unresolved. Germline V gene data show CDR1 as SGHTA and CDR2 as FQGTGA. Trimming cost V 0 bases and J 1 base, with 2 bases left between them. This CDR3 has 13 residues. This chain's CDR3 is CASSLTGTDTQYF. The CDR3 DNA follows: TGTGCCAGCAGCTTAACGGGCACAGATACGCAGTATTTT.

V usage is TRBV12-3 or TRBV12-4 and J usage is TRBJ2-7; 8 nucleotides match TRBD1. V shed 5 bases and J 3 bases; nucleotides not matched to a gene: 12. The CDR3 length is 16 residues. The CDR3 sequence is CASSENSGTGYYEQYF. CDR3 nucleotides: TGTGCCAGCAGTGAAAACTCAGGGACAGGATACTACGAGCAGTACTTC.

V usage is TRBV7-2 and J usage is TRBJ1-1; D gene ambiguous. Trimming shortened V by 0 bases and J by 1 base, and 12 bases separated the two germline ends. Germline values: CDR1 SGHTA, CDR2 FQGNSA. This CDR3 has 16 residues. The chain's CDR3 is CASSLALIGGNTEAFF. The CDR3 nucleotides read TGTGCCAGCAGCTTAGCATTGATTGGCGGGAACACTGAAGCTTTCTTT.

This clonotype was seen a few times. DNA for the CDR3: TGTGCCAGCAGCTACACAATTGCCGGGACAGGGGCCGTGGCTAACTATGGCTACACCTTC. This gives the protein CASSYTIAGTGAVANYGYTF. The genes are TRBV7-3 and TRBJ1-2; 10 bases align to TRBD1. V lost 4 bases, J lost 0 bases, and 17 bases stayed unmatched. CDR3 length: 20 residues. Germline V gene sequence: CDR1 SGHTA, CDR2 FQGTGA. Variable domain in full (rest from reference TRBV7-3 and TRBJ1-2): GAGVSQTPSNKVTEKGKYVELRCDPISGHTALYWYRQSLGQGPEFLIYFQGTGAADDSGLPNDRFFAVRPEGSVSTLKIQRTERGDSAVYLCASSYTIAGTGAVANYGYTFGSGTRLTVV.

This clonotype was observed a few times. The rearrangement links TRBV9 to TRBJ2-5; 10 bases match TRBD2. The CDR3 sequence is 15 residues long. J gave up 3 bases and V 4 bases, and 6 bases lay outside the gene matches. Looked up from germline, CDR1 is SGDLS and CDR2 is YYNGEE. Here the CDR3 DNA reads TGTGCCAGCAGCCCAATAGCGGGGGGAAAAGAGACCCAGTACTTC. Protein: CASSPIAGGKETQYF.

In this sample, this clonotype turned up a few times. The chain combines TRBV6-1 with TRBJ2-7, with TRBD2 matching 9 bases. V lost 3 bases and J lost 3; bases outside the gene matches: 6. The CDR3 consists of 15 residues. The germline gives CDR1 MNHNS, CDR2 SASEGT. CDR3 coding DNA: TGTGCCAGCAGTGAGGACAGCGGGGGGATCTACGAGCAGTACTTC. Protein product: CASSEDSGGIYEQYF.

The genes are TRBV4-1 and TRBJ2-5, with TRBD2 matching 13 bases. The better agreement between TRBJ2-7 and the DNA end casts doubt on the J call. Looked up from germline, CDR1 is MGHRA and CDR2 is YSYEKL. This CDR3 spans 17 amino acids. CDR3: CASSQDAGTSGTDEQYF. The CDR3 DNA sequence: TGCGCCAGCAGCCAAGACGCCGGGACTAGCGGGACAGACGAGCAGTACTTC.

The chain couples TRBV4-3 to TRBJ2-1, with D perhaps matching TRBD2 (5 bases). The CDR3 runs 15 residues. In germline, CDR1 is LGHNA, CDR2 YSLEER. The V gene lost 1 base and the J gene lost 7 bases, with 14 bases spanning the gap. The CDR3 region has the DNA TGCGCCAGCAGCCAAGGCGGGTCTAGAGGGAATGAGCAGTTCTTC. Translation: CASSQGGSRGNEQFF.

The sample holds a few counts of this clonotype. The chain links TRBV12-3 or TRBV12-4 to TRBJ2-1; 8 bases are shared with TRBD1. Trimming took 3 bases from V and 4 from J; bases not matched to a gene: 5. The CDR3 consists of 15 residues. For the CDR3, the DNA is TGTGCCAGCAGTTTCCGGGACAGGCGGTACAATGAGCAGTTCTTC. Its protein is CASSFRDRRYNEQFF.